Listed below are T cell receptor beta chains from one sample, sequenced in a study of cytomegalovirus exposure and HLA in healthy donors. The method was immunoSEQ multiplex PCR; TCRdb's version includes in-frame clones alone and lacks a portion of them. The table has hundreds of thousands of clones, approximately 82% seen once. What was sequenced was PBMCs. Receptors were obtained from a young man in good health and CMV-seronegative. CDR3s leave out the opening cysteine and the closing phenylalanine or tryptophan. A row's size may be missing; if present it is once, few, many or a size class.

TRBJ2-5	few	TRBV19	ASSIGLSRETQY
TRBJ2-1	.	TRBV27	ASSFISRGLRLSYNEQF
TRBJ1-2	.	TRBV28	ASSLLSPGMNYGYT
TRBJ1-4	.	TRBV5-1	ASRLTGSIGTNEKLF
TRBJ2-3	few	TRBV6-1	ASSEASTSGTQY
TRBJ2-1	.	TRBV6-1	AISGGLGNEQF
TRBJ2-3	.	TRBV11-2	ASSFGGRGADTQY
TRBJ1-2	.	TRBV2	ASSEIGQGKDGYT
TRBJ2-1	.	TRBV5-1	ASGVAPTRAINEQF
TRBJ2-1	.	TRBV2	ASVADPTYNEQF
TRBJ1-2	.	TRBV4-2	ASSQGGGSYGYT
TRBJ1-5	.	TRBV2	ASSEFGQGAGQPQH
TRBJ2-1	.	TRBV2	ASKTSGSHHNEQF
TRBJ1-4	few	TRBV5-1	ASSLGQGSEKLF
TRBJ1-5	few	TRBV28	ASSLFWTANQPQH
TRBJ1-6	.	TRBV7-3	ASSLGTFGSPLH
TRBJ2-7	.	TRBV5-1	ASSLRGSPYEQY
TRBJ2-1	.	TRBV19	ASSETSGSALSYNEQF
TRBJ1-6	.	TRBV9	ASSVERGTLH
TRBJ2-7	.	TRBV5-6	ASSLVGNYEQY
TRBJ2-5	.	TRBV20-1	SPRQETQY
.	once	TRBV29-1	SVGTSYEQY
TRBJ2-7	.	TRBV11-2	ASSPRLEGYEQY
TRBJ1-1	.	TRBV27	ASSPGTGSAEAF
TRBJ2-1	.	TRBV2	ASSEALAGGDNEQF
TRBJ1-1	few	TRBV5-1	ASSTQGENTEAF
TRBJ2-7	few	TRBV6-1	ASSDIPGTGKNEQY
TRBJ1-2	.	TRBV7-6	ASSLITRGYGYT
TRBJ2-3	.	TRBV7-6	ASSPRLTHTDTQY
TRBJ1-2	once	TRBV7-9	ASSWGQNYGYT
TRBJ1-1	.	TRBV30	AWSGGRAEAF
TRBJ1-2	.	TRBV5-1	ASSWGGLQNNYGYT
TRBJ1-2	.	TRBV10-2	ASSEMGASGYT
TRBJ1-5	few	TRBV4-1	ASSLTRLQGRDSNQPQH
TRBJ2-2	few	TRBV6-5	ASSSYPSGSPGELF